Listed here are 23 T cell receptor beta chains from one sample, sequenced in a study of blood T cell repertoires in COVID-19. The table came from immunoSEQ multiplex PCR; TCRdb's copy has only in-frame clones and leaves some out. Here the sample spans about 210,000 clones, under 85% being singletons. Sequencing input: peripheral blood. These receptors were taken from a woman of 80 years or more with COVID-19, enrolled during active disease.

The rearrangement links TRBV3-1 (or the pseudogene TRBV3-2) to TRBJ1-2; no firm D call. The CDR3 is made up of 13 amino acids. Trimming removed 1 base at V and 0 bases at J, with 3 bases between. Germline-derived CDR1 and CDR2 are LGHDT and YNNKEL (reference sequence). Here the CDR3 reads CASSQGTNYGYTF. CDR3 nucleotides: TGTGCCAGCAGCCAAGGTACTAACTATGGCTACACCTTC.

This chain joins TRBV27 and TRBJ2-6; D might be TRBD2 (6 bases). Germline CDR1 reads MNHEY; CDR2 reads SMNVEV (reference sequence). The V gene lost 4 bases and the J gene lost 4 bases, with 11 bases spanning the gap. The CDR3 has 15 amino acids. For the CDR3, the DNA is TGTGCCAGCAGTTCGGGGGTTGTGGGGGCCAACGTCCTGACTTTC. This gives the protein CASSSGVVGANVLTF.

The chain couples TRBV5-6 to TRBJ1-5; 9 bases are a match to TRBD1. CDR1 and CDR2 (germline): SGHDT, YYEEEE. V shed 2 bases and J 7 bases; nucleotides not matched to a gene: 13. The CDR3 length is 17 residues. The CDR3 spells CASSFTGGSLSKQPQHF. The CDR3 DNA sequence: TGTGCCAGCAGCTTTACAGGGGGCTCCTTGTCGAAACAGCCCCAGCATTTT.

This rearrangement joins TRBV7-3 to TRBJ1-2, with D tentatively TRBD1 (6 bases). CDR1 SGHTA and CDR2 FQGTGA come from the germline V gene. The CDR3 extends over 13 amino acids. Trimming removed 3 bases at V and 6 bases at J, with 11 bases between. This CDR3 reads CASSFGGADGYTF. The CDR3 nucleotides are TGTGCCAGCAGCTTTGGGGGGGCCGATGGCTACACCTTC.

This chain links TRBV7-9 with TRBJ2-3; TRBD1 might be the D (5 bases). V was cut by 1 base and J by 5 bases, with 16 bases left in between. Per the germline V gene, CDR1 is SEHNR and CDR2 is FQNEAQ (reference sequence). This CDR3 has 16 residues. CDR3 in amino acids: CASSLGAGLGVDTQYF. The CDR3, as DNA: TGTGCCAGCAGCTTAGGAGCAGGGTTAGGAGTAGATACGCAGTATTTT.

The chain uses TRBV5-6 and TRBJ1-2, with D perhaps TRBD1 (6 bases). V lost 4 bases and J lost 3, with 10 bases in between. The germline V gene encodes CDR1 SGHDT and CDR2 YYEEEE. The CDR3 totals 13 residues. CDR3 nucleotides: TGTGCCAGCAGCCAGGGGACGGACTATGGCTACACCTTC. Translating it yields CASSQGTDYGYTF.

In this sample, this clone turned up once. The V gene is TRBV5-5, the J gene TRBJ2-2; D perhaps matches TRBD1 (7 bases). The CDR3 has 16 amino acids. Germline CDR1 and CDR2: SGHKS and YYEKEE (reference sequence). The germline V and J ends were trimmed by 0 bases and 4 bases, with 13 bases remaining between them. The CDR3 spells CASSLAGGSGTGELFF. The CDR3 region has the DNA TGTGCCAGCAGCTTGGCAGGGGGGTCGGGCACCGGGGAGCTGTTTTTT.

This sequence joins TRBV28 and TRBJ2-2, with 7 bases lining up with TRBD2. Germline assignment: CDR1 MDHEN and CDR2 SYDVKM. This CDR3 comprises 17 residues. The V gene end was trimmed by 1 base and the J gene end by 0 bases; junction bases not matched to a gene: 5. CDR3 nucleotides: TGTGCCAGCAGTTTATCTGGCGGGGGTACGAACACCGGGGAGCTGTTTTTT. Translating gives CASSLSGGGTNTGELFF.

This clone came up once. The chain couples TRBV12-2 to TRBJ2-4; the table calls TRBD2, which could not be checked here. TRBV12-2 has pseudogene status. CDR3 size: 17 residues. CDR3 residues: CASRSPRGFGFKNIQYF. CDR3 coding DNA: TGTGCAAGTCGCTCCCCCCGGGGGTTTGGTTTTAAAAACATTCAGTACTTC.

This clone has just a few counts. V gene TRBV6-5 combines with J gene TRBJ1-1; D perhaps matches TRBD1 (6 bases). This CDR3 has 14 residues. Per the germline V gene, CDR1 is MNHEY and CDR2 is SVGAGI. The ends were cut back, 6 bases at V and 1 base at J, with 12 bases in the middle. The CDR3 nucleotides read TGTGCCAGCAGAACCGGGACAACGAACACTGAAGCTTTCTTT. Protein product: CASRTGTTNTEAFF.

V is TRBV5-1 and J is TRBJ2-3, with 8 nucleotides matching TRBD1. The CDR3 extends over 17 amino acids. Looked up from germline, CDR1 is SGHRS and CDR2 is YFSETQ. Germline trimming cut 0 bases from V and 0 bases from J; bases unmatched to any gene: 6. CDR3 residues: CASSLGARTGSTDTQYF. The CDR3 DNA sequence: TGCGCCAGCAGCTTGGGGGCCCGGACAGGGAGCACAGATACGCAGTATTTT. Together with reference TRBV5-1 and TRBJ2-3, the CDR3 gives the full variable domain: KAGVTQTPRYLIKTRGQQVTLSCSPISGHRSVSWYQQTPGQGLQFLFEYFSETQRNKGNFPGRFSGRQFSNSRSEMNVSTLELGDSALYLCASSLGARTGSTDTQYFGPGTRLTVL.

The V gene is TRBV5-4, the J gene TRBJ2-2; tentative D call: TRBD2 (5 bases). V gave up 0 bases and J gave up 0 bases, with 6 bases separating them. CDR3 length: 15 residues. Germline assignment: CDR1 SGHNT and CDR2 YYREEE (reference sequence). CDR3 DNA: TGTGCCAGCAGCTTGGGGAGGACGAACACCGGGGAGCTGTTTTTT. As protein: CASSLGRTNTGELFF.

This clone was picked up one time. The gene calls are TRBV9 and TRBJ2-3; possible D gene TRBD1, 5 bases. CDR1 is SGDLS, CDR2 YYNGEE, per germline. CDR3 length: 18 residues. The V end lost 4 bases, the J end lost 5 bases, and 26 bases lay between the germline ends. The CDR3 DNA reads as TGTGCCAGCAGCCCAACGGGTAGCATCTCAGTAAGGGGAGATACGCAGTATTTT. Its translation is CASSPTGSISVRGDTQYF.

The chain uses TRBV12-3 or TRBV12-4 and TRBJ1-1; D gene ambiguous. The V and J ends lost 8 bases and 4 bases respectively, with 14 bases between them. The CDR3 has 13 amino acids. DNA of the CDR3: TGTGCCAGCTCAGTGTTGCTGGCCACTGAAGCTTTCTTT. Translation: CASSVLLATEAFF.

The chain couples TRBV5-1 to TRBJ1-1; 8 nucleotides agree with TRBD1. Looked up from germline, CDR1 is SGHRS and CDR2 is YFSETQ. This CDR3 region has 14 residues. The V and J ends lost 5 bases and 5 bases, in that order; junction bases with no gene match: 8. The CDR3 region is CASRGQGAGTEAFF. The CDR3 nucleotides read TGCGCCAGCAGGGGGCAGGGGGCAGGGACTGAAGCTTTCTTT.

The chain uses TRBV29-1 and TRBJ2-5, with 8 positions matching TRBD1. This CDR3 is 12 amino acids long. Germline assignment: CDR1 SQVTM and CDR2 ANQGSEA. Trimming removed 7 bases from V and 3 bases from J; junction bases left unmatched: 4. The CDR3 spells CSGTGPEETQYF. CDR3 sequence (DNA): TGCAGCGGGACAGGGCCAGAAGAGACCCAGTACTTC.

In nucleotides, the CDR3 is TGTGCCAGCAGCTCCCGGGACAGGGACCACAATGAGCAGTTCTTC. This translates into CASSSRDRDHNEQFF. The rearrangement links TRBV21-1 to TRBJ2-1; the tabulated D call, TRBD1, remains unverified against the DNA. TRBV21-1 is a pseudogene locus. CDR3 length: 15 amino acids.

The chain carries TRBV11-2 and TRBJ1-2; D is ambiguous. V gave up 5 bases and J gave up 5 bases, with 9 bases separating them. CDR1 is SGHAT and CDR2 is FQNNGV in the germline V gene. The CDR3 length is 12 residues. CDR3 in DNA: TGTGCCAGCAGCCTCCAGAATTATGGCTACACCTTC. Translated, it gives CASSLQNYGYTF.

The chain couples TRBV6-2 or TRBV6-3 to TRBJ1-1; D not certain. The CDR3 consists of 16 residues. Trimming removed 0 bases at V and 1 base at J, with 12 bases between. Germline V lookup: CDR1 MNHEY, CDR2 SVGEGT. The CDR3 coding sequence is TGTGCCAGCAGTTACTCGTGGCCCCGGGGGAACACTGAAGCTTTCTTT. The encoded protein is CASSYSWPRGNTEAFF.

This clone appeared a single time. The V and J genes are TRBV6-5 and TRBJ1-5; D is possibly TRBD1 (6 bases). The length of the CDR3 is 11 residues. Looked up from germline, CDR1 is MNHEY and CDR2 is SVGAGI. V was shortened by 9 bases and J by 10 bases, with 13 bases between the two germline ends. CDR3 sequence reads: CASGGGVPQHF. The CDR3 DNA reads TGTGCCAGTGGGGGGGGCGTCCCCCAGCATTTT.

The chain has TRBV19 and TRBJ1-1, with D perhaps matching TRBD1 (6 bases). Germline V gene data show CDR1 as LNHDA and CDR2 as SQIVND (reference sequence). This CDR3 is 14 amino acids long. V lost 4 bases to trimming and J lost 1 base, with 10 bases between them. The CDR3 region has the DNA TGTGCCAGTAGTAAGGCGGGGGCGAACACTGAAGCTTTCTTT. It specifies CASSKAGANTEAFF.

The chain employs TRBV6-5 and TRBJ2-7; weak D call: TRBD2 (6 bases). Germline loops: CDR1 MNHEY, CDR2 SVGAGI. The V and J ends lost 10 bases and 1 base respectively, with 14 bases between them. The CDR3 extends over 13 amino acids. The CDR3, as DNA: TGTGCCACCTCAGCGGGCGAGTCCTACGAGCAGTACTTC. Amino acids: CATSAGESYEQYF.

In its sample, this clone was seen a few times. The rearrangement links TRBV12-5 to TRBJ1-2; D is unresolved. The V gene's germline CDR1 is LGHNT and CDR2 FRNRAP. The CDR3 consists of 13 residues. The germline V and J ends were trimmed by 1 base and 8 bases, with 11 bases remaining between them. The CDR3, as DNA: TGTGCTAGTGGTTTGGACGGGAGCGGAGGCTACACCTTC. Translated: CASGLDGSGGYTF.